This TCR beta chain was documented in a study of T-cell reconstitution after alpha-beta-depleted transplantation in children. Germline loops: CDR1 SGHRS, CDR2 YFSETQ. This CDR3 contains 15 residues. J lost 5 bases, V lost 4 bases, and 10 bases had no gene match. TCRbeta library preparation incorporated unique molecular identifiers. MiXCR was run by TCRdb on the PCR reads, yielding one entry per CDR3 protein. This table has 350,000 to 400,000 distinct CDR3 sequences, roughly 14% appearing once. The V gene is TRBV5-1, the J gene TRBJ2-5, with 8 bases matching TRBD1. The sample consisted of PBMCs, taken from the stem cell graft. The TCR was taken from a human donor who donated a stem cell graft to a child with Fanconi anemia. The CDR3 nucleotides are TGCGCCAGCAGCAAGACAGGGGCCGGTAGGGAGACCCAGTACTTC. The encoded protein is CASSKTGAGRETQYF.